A selection of T cell receptor beta chains follows, all from one sample in a study of blood T cell repertoires in COVID-19. Data came from immunoSEQ multiplex PCR; TCRdb stores just in-frame clones and leaves some out. The table records approximately 300,000 clones, 65% to 85% of them present only once. The source material was peripheral blood. The origin of the receptors is a woman aged 50 to 65 with acute or convalescent COVID-19. Both conserved end residues are part of each CDR3. Clone size is given for some rows only: seen once, a few or many times, or a class if the clone is expanded.

TRBJ1-3 TRBV11-2 few CASSTPGNTIYF
TRBJ1-1 TRBV6-5 . CASSYAEGNTEAFF
TRBJ1-6 TRBV7-9 once CASSFRKTGTGKNSPLHF
TRBJ2-1 TRBV18 . CASSPVYTSNMDNEQFF
TRBJ1-1 TRBV18 . CASSPLRVRETEAFF
TRBJ1-1 TRBV5-4 few CASSTDTNTEAFF
TRBJ1-2 TRBV10-3 . CAISESGGAYGYTF
TRBJ1-2 TRBV10-3 . CAISDEDYGYTF
TRBJ1-2 TRBV6-1 once CASSEGGSNYGYTF
TRBJ2-1 TRBV6-4 . CASSDISLGDNEQFF
TRBJ1-6 TRBV15 . CATSSLRGEQGSSYNSPLHF
TRBJ2-7 TRBV5-6 . CASSLGTGTPSYEQYF
TRBJ1-1 TRBV6-5 few CASSQGTQRDTEAFF
TRBJ1-2 TRBV5-8 . CASNDGQGGSYTF
TRBJ2-1 TRBV19 . CASSIWGVSSYNEQFF
TRBJ1-5 TRBV19 . CASSRLGTGGDDQPQHF
TRBJ2-7 TRBV5-1 . CASSMQGATYEQYF
TRBJ1-1 TRBV2 . CASADTGNTEAFF
TRBJ1-3 TRBV7-2 few CASSLSLGGDTIYF
TRBJ2-5 TRBV24-1 . CATSDSGQGKETQYF
TRBJ2-1 TRBV7-8 . CASSPPRGSYNEQFF
TRBJ2-1 TRBV5-6 . CASSFAGGRGDEQFF
TRBJ2-7 TRBV18 . CASSKQGSFEQYF
TRBJ2-5 TRBV27 . CASSSPGTSGRAILSGTQYF
TRBJ2-2 TRBV2 . CASSEARRGNPGELFF
TRBJ2-1 TRBV9 . CASSVRDTSSYNEQFF
TRBJ2-1 TRBV19 . CASSRDRAYNEQFF
TRBJ1-1 TRBV29-1 . CSVSKWEMNTEAFF
TRBJ1-5 TRBV23-1 . CASTPRGSNQPQHF
TRBJ1-5 TRBV13 . CASSARGNQPQHF